Included here is one TCR beta chain sequence, with context. This record comes from a study of radiotherapy plus CTLA-4 blockade in lung cancer. Here immunoSEQ multiplex PCR was the method, and the copy in TCRdb shows in-frame clones only, minus some. The sample carries around 130,000 clones, around 89% recorded once. Trimming cost V 4 bases and J 2 bases; bases outside gene matches: 3. This CDR3 is 15 amino acids long. Germline V gene sequence: CDR1 MGHDK, CDR2 SYGVNS. The sequence was collected from a human donor with non-small cell lung cancer that progressed on radiotherapy plus ipilimumab. The material was peripheral blood, obtained from a patient treated with radiotherapy plus ipilimumab. V and J are TRBV25-1 and TRBJ2-7; 12 positions agree with TRBD2. The CDR3 DNA is TGTGCCAGCAGTGCCTGGACTAGCGGGACCTACGAGCAGTACTTC. Protein sequence: CASSAWTSGTYEQYF.